Listed below are T cell receptor beta chains from one sample, sequenced in a study of cytomegalovirus exposure and HLA in healthy donors. Some clones are missing from TCRdb's copy, which holds only in-frame ones; the method was immunoSEQ multiplex PCR. The sample gives about 130,000 clones, approximately 85% of which show up once; about 1.8% is in the top ten. Material for sequencing was PBMCs. These receptors all come from a boy younger than 18 in good health and CMV-seronegative. The CDR3 runs from the conserved cysteine through the conserved F or W. D genes are given only for firm matches. Size is stated for part of the rows, as once, few or many counts, or as a class when the clone is expanded.

J: TRBJ2-6
V: TRBV29-1
size: -
D: -
DNA: TGCAGCCTTGGCTCCCAGGTCTTCTCTGGGGCCAACGTCCTGACTTTC
CDR3: CSLGSQVFSGANVLTF

J: TRBJ2-1
V: TRBV2
size: -
D: TRBD2
DNA: TGTGCCAGCTGCCTGACTAGCGGGAGGGAGGAGTTCTTC
CDR3: CASCLTSGREEFF

J: TRBJ2-1
V: TRBV9
size: -
D: TRBD2
DNA: TGTGCCAGCAGCGTGGTGGGGGGGGTCAATGAGCAGTTCTTC
CDR3: CASSVVGGVNEQFF

J: TRBJ1-5
V: TRBV2
size: -
D: -
DNA: TGTGCCAGCAGTGGTCGTTTCGGGAAAACCAATCAGCCCCAGCATTTT
CDR3: CASSGRFGKTNQPQHF

J: TRBJ1-1
V: TRBV5-1
size: -
D: TRBD1
DNA: TGCGCCAGCAGCTCCCAGACAGGGATGAACACTGAAGCTTTCTTT
CDR3: CASSSQTGMNTEAFF

J: TRBJ1-1
V: TRBV2
size: -
D: -
DNA: TGTGCCAGCAGTGACCTAGAGGCATACACTGAAGCTTTCTTT
CDR3: CASSDLEAYTEAFF

J: TRBJ2-2
V: TRBV15
size: -
D: TRBD1
DNA: TGTGCCACCAGCATTAACAGGGGAAACACCGGGGAGCTGTTTTTT
CDR3: CATSINRGNTGELFF

J: TRBJ1-5
V: TRBV15
size: -
D: -
DNA: TGTGCCACCAGCAGGCGGGGGAAACAGGGCGGGAATCAGCCCCAGCATTTT
CDR3: CATSRRGKQGGNQPQHF

J: TRBJ2-5
V: TRBV7-2
size: -
D: -
DNA: TGTGCCAGCAGCTCGCTGAGGGAGAGATTCCAAGAGACCCAGTACTTC
CDR3: CASSSLRERFQETQYF

J: TRBJ2-7
V: TRBV5-4
size: -
D: TRBD1
DNA: TGTGCCAGCAGCCACCAGACAGGGGACGAGCAGTACTTC
CDR3: CASSHQTGDEQYF

J: TRBJ2-3
V: TRBV7-3
size: -
D: -
DNA: TGTGCCAGCAGCTCTAGTGCAGATACGCAGTATTTT
CDR3: CASSSSADTQYF

J: TRBJ1-1
V: TRBV25-1
size: -
D: TRBD1
DNA: TGTGCCAGCAGTGCCGGACAGGGGAGTACTGAAGCTTTCTTT
CDR3: CASSAGQGSTEAFF

J: TRBJ1-2
V: TRBV7-9
size: -
D: TRBD1
DNA: TGTTCCAGCAGCATAACGGGACAGGGGGCGGAAGGCTACACCTTC
CDR3: CSSSITGQGAEGYTF

J: TRBJ2-5
V: TRBV7-9
size: -
D: TRBD1
DNA: TGTGCCAGCAGCTTTACCAGACAGGGAACCCAAGAGACCCAGTACTTC
CDR3: CASSFTRQGTQETQYF

J: TRBJ2-1
V: TRBV2
size: -
D: TRBD1
DNA: TGTGCCAGCAGGGACGACAGGGTCGATGAGCAGTTCTTC
CDR3: CASRDDRVDEQFF

J: TRBJ1-6
V: TRBV6-5
size: -
D: -
DNA: TGTGCCAGCAGTATTCAGGGCTATAATTCACCCCTCCACTTT
CDR3: CASSIQGYNSPLHF

J: TRBJ1-5
V: TRBV27
size: -
D: TRBD1
DNA: TGTGCCAGCGGAGTTTATAGGAGACAGGGCGTAGCCCAGCCCCAGCATTTT
CDR3: CASGVYRRQGVAQPQHF

J: TRBJ1-4
V: TRBV6-9
size: -
D: TRBD1
DNA: TGTGCCAGCAGTGAGGACAGGGTAAATGAAAAACTGTTTTTT
CDR3: CASSEDRVNEKLFF

J: TRBJ2-5
V: TRBV11-1
size: -
D: TRBD2
DNA: TGTGCCAGCAGCTTTGGACTAGTGAAAGACGAGACCCAGTACTTC
CDR3: CASSFGLVKDETQYF

J: TRBJ2-1
V: TRBV7-2
size: -
D: -
DNA: TGTGCCAGCAGCCCGTCCTCCGCTACTGAGCAGTTCTTC
CDR3: CASSPSSATEQFF

J: TRBJ2-1
V: TRBV9
size: -
D: -
DNA: TGTGCCAGCAGCTTGAGAGGGAGGACCGATTACAATGAGCAGTTCTTC
CDR3: CASSLRGRTDYNEQFF

J: TRBJ2-7
V: TRBV9
size: once
D: TRBD1
DNA: TGTGCCAGCAGCGTAGCGGGACAGGGTTACTACGAGCAGTACTTC
CDR3: CASSVAGQGYYEQYF

J: TRBJ1-1
V: TRBV9
size: -
D: -
DNA: TGTGCCAGCAGCGGCAGGGAAGGCACTGAAGCTTTCTTT
CDR3: CASSGREGTEAFF

J: TRBJ1-2
V: TRBV6-1
size: -
D: -
DNA: TGTGCCAGCAGGGGACATTTTCCGGGCTACACCTTC
CDR3: CASRGHFPGYTF

J: TRBJ1-6
V: TRBV7-2
size: -
D: TRBD1
DNA: TGTGCCAGCAGCAAACCGGGACAGAATTCACCCCTCCACTTT
CDR3: CASSKPGQNSPLHF

J: TRBJ2-7
V: TRBV6-5
size: -
D: -
DNA: TGTGCCAGCAGTTACTCGACATTGTACGAGCAGTACTTC
CDR3: CASSYSTLYEQYF

J: TRBJ1-2
V: TRBV7-2
size: -
D: -
DNA: TGTGCCAGCAGCTCGGGACTCCCCTATGGAGGCTACACCTTC
CDR3: CASSSGLPYGGYTF

J: TRBJ1-5
V: TRBV6-1
size: -
D: -
DNA: TGTGCCAGCAATAAGGGGAGCAATCAGCCCCAGCATTTT
CDR3: CASNKGSNQPQHF

J: TRBJ2-5
V: TRBV10-3
size: -
D: TRBD1
DNA: TGTGCCATCAACACCGGGACAGGGGGCTTGGAGACCCAGTACTTC
CDR3: CAINTGTGGLETQYF

J: TRBJ1-5
V: TRBV19
size: -
D: TRBD1
DNA: TGTGCCAGTAGAGACAGGGGGAATCAGCCCCAGCATTTT
CDR3: CASRDRGNQPQHF

J: TRBJ2-3
V: TRBV2
size: -
D: TRBD1
DNA: TGTGCCAGCAGTGAGAGGGACAGGGAATATTTT
CDR3: CASSERDREYF

J: TRBJ2-5
V: TRBV11-3
size: -
D: -
DNA: TGTGCCAGCAGCCCCGGGGTATCCCGGGGAGAGACCCAGTACTTC
CDR3: CASSPGVSRGETQYF

J: TRBJ1-1
V: TRBV29-1
size: few
D: -
DNA: TGCAGCGTTAGTAGTGCTCACACTGAAGCTTTCTTT
CDR3: CSVSSAHTEAFF

J: TRBJ2-7
V: TRBV11-2
size: -
D: TRBD1
DNA: TGTGCCAGCAGCGATACAGGGGGCGAGCAGTACTTC
CDR3: CASSDTGGEQYF

J: TRBJ2-7
V: TRBV6-1
size: -
D: -
DNA: TGTGCCAGCAGCTCCTGGGGGCCCTACGAGCAGTACTTC
CDR3: CASSSWGPYEQYF

J: TRBJ2-2
V: TRBV5-1
size: -
D: -
DNA: TGCGCCAGCAGCTTGGTGGCAGGGCCCGGGGAGCTGTTTTTT
CDR3: CASSLVAGPGELFF

J: TRBJ2-3
V: TRBV29-1
size: -
D: TRBD1
DNA: TGCAGCGCAAACAGGGGGCACGATACGCAGTATTTT
CDR3: CSANRGHDTQYF

J: TRBJ2-1
V: TRBV6-1
size: -
D: -
DNA: TGTGCCAGCACAGGGACCTACAATGAGCAGTTCTTC
CDR3: CASTGTYNEQFF

J: TRBJ2-3
V: TRBV9
size: -
D: -
DNA: TGTGCCAGCAGCGTAGTAGGAGGCGCAGATACGCAGTATTTT
CDR3: CASSVVGGADTQYF

J: TRBJ1-1
V: TRBV19
size: once
D: TRBD1
DNA: TGTGCCATAAGTAACAGGGGTTGGAACACTGAAGCTTTCTTT
CDR3: CAISNRGWNTEAFF

J: TRBJ1-6
V: TRBV6-6
size: -
D: -
DNA: TGTGCCCGACAGGAGTCCTATAATTCACCCCTCCACTTT
CDR3: CARQESYNSPLHF

J: TRBJ2-7
V: TRBV6-1
size: -
D: TRBD2
DNA: TGTGCCAGCAGGGAATCTAGCGGGGGAGGTCCCTACGAGCAGTACTTC
CDR3: CASRESSGGGPYEQYF

J: TRBJ1-1
V: TRBV6-5
size: -
D: TRBD1
DNA: TGTGCCAGCAGTTGGCAGGGGGCTGACACTGAAGCTTTCTTT
CDR3: CASSWQGADTEAFF

J: TRBJ1-5
V: TRBV27
size: -
D: -
DNA: TGTGCCAGCAGTTCCCGGGACAACAATCAGCCCCAGCATTTT
CDR3: CASSSRDNNQPQHF

J: TRBJ2-6
V: TRBV27
size: -
D: TRBD1
DNA: TGTGCCAGCAGTCAACAGGGGCGACAGACTGGGGCCAACGTCCTGACTTTC
CDR3: CASSQQGRQTGANVLTF

J: TRBJ2-7
V: TRBV4-2
size: -
D: TRBD2
DNA: TGTGCCAGCAGCCAAGATCTGGCTAGCGGGAGCTACGAGCAGTACTTC
CDR3: CASSQDLASGSYEQYF

J: TRBJ1-2
V: TRBV4-2
size: once
D: TRBD1
DNA: TGTGCCAGCAGCCAAGGGACAGGGGTGGACTATGGCTACACCTTC
CDR3: CASSQGTGVDYGYTF

J: TRBJ1-2
V: TRBV7-2
size: -
D: -
DNA: TGTGCCAGCAGCGCATATCGGACTGATTATGGCTACACCTTC
CDR3: CASSAYRTDYGYTF

J: TRBJ2-1
V: TRBV4-2
size: once
D: -
DNA: TGTGCCAGCAGCCAAGACAAATACAATGAGCAGTTCTTC
CDR3: CASSQDKYNEQFF

J: TRBJ2-3
V: TRBV29-1
size: few
D: TRBD2
DNA: TGCAGCGTTGACCGGGCTAGCGGGGGCCTCACAGATACGCAGTATTTT
CDR3: CSVDRASGGLTDTQYF

J: TRBJ1-2
V: TRBV27
size: few
D: TRBD1
DNA: TGTGCCAGCAGTTTGAAGCTGACAGGGCCATATGGCTACACCTTC
CDR3: CASSLKLTGPYGYTF

J: TRBJ2-4
V: TRBV2
size: -
D: -
DNA: TGTGCCAGCAGTGTGGGAGAGGGCTGGGACATTCAGTACTTC
CDR3: CASSVGEGWDIQYF

J: TRBJ2-1
V: TRBV7-7
size: -
D: -
DNA: TGTGCTAGCAGCTTAGAGGCCGGGGGCAATGAGCAGTTCTTC
CDR3: CASSLEAGGNEQFF

J: TRBJ1-4
V: TRBV30
size: -
D: TRBD1
DNA: TGTGCCTGGAGGCCGCGGACAGGGGAATTCAGGGTGAGGGAACTGTTTTTT
CDR3: CAWRPRTGEFRVRELFF